This TCR beta chain was retrieved from a study of cytomegalovirus exposure and HLA in healthy donors. Study as a whole: Later analysis reported that the approximately 110 validation repertoires shared the platform of the approximately 690 first-cohort repertoires.

Germline V gene data show CDR1 as KGHSH and CDR2 as LQKENI. CDR3 length: 16 amino acids. The V gene end was trimmed by 5 bases and the J gene end by 0 bases; junction bases not matched to a gene: 7. The assay was immunoSEQ multiplex PCR, and TCRdb's table has in-frame clones only and misses some. The sample lists fewer than 400,000 clones, approximately 85% seen once, with around 0.96% in the top ten. The material sequenced was PBMCs. The TCR originated in a young man in good health and CMV-seronegative. The gene calls are TRBV18 and TRBJ1-3; 7 bases map to TRBD1. CDR3 residues: CASSGQQGLSGNTIYF. The DNA of the CDR3 is TGTGCCAGCTCAGGCCAACAGGGGCTCTCTGGAAACACCATATATTTT.